This entry is about one TCR beta chain. What it recognizes is unknown. Generated by immunoSEQ multiplex PCR, the TCRdb table keeps only in-frame clones and is missing some. The data show about 76,000 clones, with roughly 80% seen just once and 25% to 30% held by the top ten. This entry is derived from a study of T cell responses to AZD1222 COVID-19 vaccine. Trimming pared 7 bases from V and 2 bases from J, leaving 8 bases between. CDR3 length equals 12 residues. From germline, CDR1 is SNHLY and CDR2 FYNNEI. Notes on the study in general: At 160-218 and 743-854, vaccine-associated CD4 TCRs were dominant, and they spanned spike. In the spike-specific TCR repertoire, nearly half reportedly target unmutated variant regions. Only 5 or 6 individuals given AZD1222 were seropositive at baseline. Breadth and depth of Spike-specific TCRs rose after two AZD1222 doses.

The source material was peripheral blood, sampled 28 days after the second dose of the MenACWY control vaccine. The clonotype comes from an adult who received the MenACWY meningococcal vaccine as a control. V gene TRBV2 combines with J gene TRBJ1-1, with a possible D match to TRBD1 (5 bases). Here the CDR3 DNA reads TGTGCCAGCAATTGGGGCAACACTGAAGCTTTCTTT. Amino acids: CASNWGNTEAFF.